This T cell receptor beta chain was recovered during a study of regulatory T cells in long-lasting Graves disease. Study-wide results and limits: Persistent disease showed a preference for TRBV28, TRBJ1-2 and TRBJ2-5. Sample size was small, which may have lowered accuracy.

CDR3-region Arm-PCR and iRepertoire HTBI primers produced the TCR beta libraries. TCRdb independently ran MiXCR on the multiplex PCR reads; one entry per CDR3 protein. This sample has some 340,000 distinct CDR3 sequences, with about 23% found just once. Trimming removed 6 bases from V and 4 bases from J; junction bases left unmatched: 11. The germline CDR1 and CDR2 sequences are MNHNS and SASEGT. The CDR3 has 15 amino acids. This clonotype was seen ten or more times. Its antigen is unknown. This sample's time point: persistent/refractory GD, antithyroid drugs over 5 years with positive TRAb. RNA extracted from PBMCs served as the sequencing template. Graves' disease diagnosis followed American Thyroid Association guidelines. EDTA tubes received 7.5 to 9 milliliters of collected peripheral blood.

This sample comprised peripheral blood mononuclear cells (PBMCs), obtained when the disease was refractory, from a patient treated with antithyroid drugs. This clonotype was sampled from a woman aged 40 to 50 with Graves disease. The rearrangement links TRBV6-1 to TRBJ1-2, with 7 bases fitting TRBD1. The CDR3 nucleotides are TGTGCCAGCAGACACGAGGGTGGACAGGCCTATGGCTACACCTTC. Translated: CASRHEGGQAYGYTF.